A selection of T cell receptor beta chains follows, all from one sample in a study of blood T cell repertoires in COVID-19. Data came from immunoSEQ multiplex PCR; TCRdb stores just in-frame clones and leaves some out. The profile shows around 310,000 clones, around 90% of them singletons. Sequencing was carried out using peripheral blood. The receptors here all came from a woman aged 25 to 39 with COVID-19, enrolled during active disease. Each CDR3 is given with its conserved first and last residue. Fields, in order: CDR3 protein, J gene, V gene, D gene. A D gene is named only where the DNA matches it firmly.

CDR3: CATAGQGEVTGELFF; J: TRBJ2-2; V: TRBV10-3; D: TRBD1
CDR3: CASAPNFYEQYF; J: TRBJ2-7; V: TRBV12-5; D: NA
CDR3: CASSQDLGQNNEQFF; J: TRBJ2-1; V: TRBV3-1/TRBV3-2; D: TRBD1
CDR3: CASSRGESYNEQFF; J: TRBJ2-1; V: TRBV27; D: NA
CDR3: CASSVTGISYGYTF; J: TRBJ1-2; V: TRBV2; D: NA
CDR3: CASSFYDRGNTEAFF; J: TRBJ1-1; V: TRBV5-6; D: TRBD1
CDR3: CASSRTGGSSEAFF; J: TRBJ1-1; V: TRBV19; D: TRBD1
CDR3: CASSPWGRERDTQYF; J: TRBJ2-3; V: TRBV10-1; D: TRBD2
CDR3: CAWSLPGGPQHF; J: TRBJ1-5; V: TRBV30; D: NA
CDR3: CASSLTAGYGYTF; J: TRBJ1-2; V: TRBV28; D: NA
CDR3: CAWSASIRRELFF; J: TRBJ1-4; V: TRBV30; D: NA
CDR3: CASSFPNEQFF; J: TRBJ2-1; V: TRBV7-2; D: NA
CDR3: CASSLGAYEQYF; J: TRBJ2-7; V: TRBV5-6; D: NA
CDR3: CSVEVGGQGYEQYF; J: TRBJ2-7; V: TRBV29-1; D: TRBD1
CDR3: CASSVGQGWNGYTF; J: TRBJ1-2; V: TRBV9; D: TRBD1
CDR3: CASSTDLAGPYEQYF; J: TRBJ2-7; V: TRBV19; D: NA
CDR3: CASSSTGGSYNEQFF; J: TRBJ2-1; V: TRBV7-9; D: TRBD1
CDR3: CASSPQWYQPQHF; J: TRBJ1-5; V: TRBV27; D: NA
CDR3: CASSLVISGLINEQFF; J: TRBJ2-1; V: TRBV11-2; D: TRBD2
CDR3: CASSQGGGWQPQHF; J: TRBJ1-5; V: TRBV4-1; D: NA
CDR3: CASSLRQASSYNEQFF; J: TRBJ2-1; V: TRBV5-1; D: NA
CDR3: CASSLSTNTEAFF; J: TRBJ1-1; V: TRBV5-5; D: NA
CDR3: CASSGLAGLYEQYF; J: TRBJ2-7; V: TRBV6-5; D: TRBD2
CDR3: CASSQDTGTGNYEQYF; J: TRBJ2-7; V: TRBV4-3; D: TRBD1
CDR3: CASSPRATSGTDTQYF; J: TRBJ2-3; V: TRBV7-2; D: TRBD2
CDR3: CASSPGGTSGSVEQYF; J: TRBJ2-7; V: TRBV18; D: TRBD2
CDR3: CASSLLGQPLYGYTF; J: TRBJ1-2; V: TRBV28; D: TRBD1
CDR3: CASERIGGPTNTGELFF; J: TRBJ2-2; V: TRBV2; D: NA
CDR3: CASSYRGAGNSPLHF; J: TRBJ1-6; V: TRBV6-6; D: NA
CDR3: CSASSGENYGYTF; J: TRBJ1-2; V: TRBV20-1; D: NA
CDR3: CASSQVLLGEGTDTQYF; J: TRBJ2-3; V: TRBV4-1; D: NA
CDR3: CASHPTRDRGPPTNEKLFF; J: TRBJ1-4; V: TRBV10-1; D: TRBD1
CDR3: CAWIRTSGAYEQYF; J: TRBJ2-7; V: TRBV30; D: TRBD2
CDR3: CAWSVETANQPQHF; J: TRBJ1-5; V: TRBV30; D: NA
CDR3: CASSEAAAGGLGQPQHF; J: TRBJ1-5; V: TRBV6-1; D: TRBD1
CDR3: CASSYRGTNYGYTF; J: TRBJ1-2; V: TRBV6-5; D: NA
CDR3: CASSKLADLPEQFF; J: TRBJ2-1; V: TRBV6-2/TRBV6-3; D: TRBD2
CDR3: CASRQQGGVYGYTF; J: TRBJ1-2; V: TRBV6-5; D: NA
CDR3: CASSWIEGGELFF; J: TRBJ2-2; V: TRBV7-9; D: NA
CDR3: CASSMGRGSGELFF; J: TRBJ2-2; V: TRBV19; D: NA
CDR3: CASSIGGGTLRYF; J: TRBJ2-5; V: TRBV19; D: TRBD2
CDR3: CAWSVSGNQPQHF; J: TRBJ1-5; V: TRBV30; D: NA
CDR3: CASSLAGGRTEAFF; J: TRBJ1-1; V: TRBV7-9; D: NA
CDR3: CASSKLTGQCFWSNQPQHF; J: TRBJ1-5; V: TRBV21-1; D: NA
CDR3: CASSATGDGAGYTF; J: TRBJ1-2; V: TRBV7-8; D: TRBD1
CDR3: CATSEGGGTEAFF; J: TRBJ1-1; V: TRBV24-1; D: NA
CDR3: CASSPTAASTEAFF; J: TRBJ1-1; V: TRBV7-3; D: NA
CDR3: CAWSVQGGEAFF; J: TRBJ1-1; V: TRBV30; D: NA
CDR3: CASSTYRGAFQETQYF; J: TRBJ2-5; V: TRBV28; D: TRBD1
CDR3: CATSDAGQRKETQYF; J: TRBJ2-5; V: TRBV24-1; D: NA